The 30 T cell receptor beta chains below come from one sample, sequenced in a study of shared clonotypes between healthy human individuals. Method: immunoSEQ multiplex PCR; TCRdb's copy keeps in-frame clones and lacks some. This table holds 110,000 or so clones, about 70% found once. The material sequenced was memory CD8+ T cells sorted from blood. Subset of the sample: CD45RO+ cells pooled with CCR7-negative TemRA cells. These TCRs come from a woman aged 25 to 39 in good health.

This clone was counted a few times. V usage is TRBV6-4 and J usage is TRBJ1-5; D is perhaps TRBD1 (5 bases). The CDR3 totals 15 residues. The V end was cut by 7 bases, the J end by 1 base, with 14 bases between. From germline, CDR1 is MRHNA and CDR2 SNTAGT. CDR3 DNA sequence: TGTGCCAGCACCAAGGGGTGGGGGAGCAATCAGCCCCAGCATTTT. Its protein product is CASTKGWGSNQPQHF.

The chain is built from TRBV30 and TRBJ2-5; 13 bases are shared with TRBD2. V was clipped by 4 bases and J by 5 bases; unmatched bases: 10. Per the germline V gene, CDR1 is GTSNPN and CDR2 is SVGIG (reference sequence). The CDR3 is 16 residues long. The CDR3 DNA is TGTGCCTGGACTCCAGGACTAGCGGGAGACTGTGAGACCCAGTACTTC. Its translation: CAWTPGLAGDCETQYF.

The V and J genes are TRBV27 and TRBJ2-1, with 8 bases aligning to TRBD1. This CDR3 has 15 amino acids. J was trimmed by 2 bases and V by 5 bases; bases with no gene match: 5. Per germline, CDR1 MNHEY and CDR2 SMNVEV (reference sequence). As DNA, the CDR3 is TGTGCCAGCAGTCCGACAGGGGAACCCTACAATGAGCAGTTCTTC. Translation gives CASSPTGEPYNEQFF.

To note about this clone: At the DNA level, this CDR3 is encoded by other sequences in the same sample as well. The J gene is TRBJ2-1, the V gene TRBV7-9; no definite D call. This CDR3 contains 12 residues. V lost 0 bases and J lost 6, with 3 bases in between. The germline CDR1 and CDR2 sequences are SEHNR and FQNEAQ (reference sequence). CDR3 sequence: CASSLAINEQFF. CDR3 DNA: TGTGCCAGCAGCTTAGCGATCAATGAGCAGTTCTTC.

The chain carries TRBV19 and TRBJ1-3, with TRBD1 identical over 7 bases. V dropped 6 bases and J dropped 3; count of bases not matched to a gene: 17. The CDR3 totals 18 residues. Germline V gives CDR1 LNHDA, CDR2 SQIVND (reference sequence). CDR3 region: CASRSEGQPSMGGNTIYF. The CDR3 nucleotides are TGTGCCAGTAGATCCGAGGGACAGCCCTCCATGGGTGGAAACACCATATATTTT.

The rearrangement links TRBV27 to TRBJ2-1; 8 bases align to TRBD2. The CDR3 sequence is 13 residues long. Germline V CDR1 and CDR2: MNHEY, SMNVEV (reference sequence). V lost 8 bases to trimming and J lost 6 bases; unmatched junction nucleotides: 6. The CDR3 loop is CASGLALSNEQFF. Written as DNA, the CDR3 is TGTGCCAGCGGACTAGCCCTCTCCAATGAGCAGTTCTTC.

The CDR3 spells CASSQLVRNEQFF. The CDR3 DNA is TGCGCCAGCAGCCAACTAGTTCGGAATGAGCAGTTCTTC. The J gene is TRBJ2-1, the V gene TRBV4-1; D is unresolved. With 2 bases removed from V and 7 bases from J, the gap between germline ends came to 9 bases. The CDR3 runs to 13 residues. Germline lookup yields CDR1 MGHRA and CDR2 YSYEKL.

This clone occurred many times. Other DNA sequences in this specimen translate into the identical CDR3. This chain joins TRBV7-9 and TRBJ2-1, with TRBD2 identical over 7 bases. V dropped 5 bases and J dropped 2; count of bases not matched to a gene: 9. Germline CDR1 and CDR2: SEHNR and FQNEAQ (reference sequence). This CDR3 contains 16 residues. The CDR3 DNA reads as TGTGCCAGCAGCCCTCGGGGAGGGTCTGCCTACAATGAGCAGTTCTTC. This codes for CASSPRGGSAYNEQFF.

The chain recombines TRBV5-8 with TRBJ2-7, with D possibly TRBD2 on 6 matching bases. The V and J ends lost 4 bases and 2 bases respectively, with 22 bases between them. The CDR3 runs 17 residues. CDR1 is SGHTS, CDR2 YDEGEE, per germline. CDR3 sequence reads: CASSLRSGGRLAYEQYF. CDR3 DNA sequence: TGTGCCAGCAGCCTAAGATCGGGCGGCAGACTAGCCTACGAGCAGTACTTC.

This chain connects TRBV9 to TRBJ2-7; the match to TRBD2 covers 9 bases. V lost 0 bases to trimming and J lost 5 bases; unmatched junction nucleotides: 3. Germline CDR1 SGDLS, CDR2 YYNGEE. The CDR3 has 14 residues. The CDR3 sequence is CASSVGSGGDEQYF. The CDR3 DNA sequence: TGTGCCAGCAGCGTAGGTAGCGGGGGAGACGAGCAGTACTTC.

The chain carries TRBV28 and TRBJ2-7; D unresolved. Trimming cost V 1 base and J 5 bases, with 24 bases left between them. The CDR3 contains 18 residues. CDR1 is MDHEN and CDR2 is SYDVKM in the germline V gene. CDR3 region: CASSLSSVWTSYSDEQYF. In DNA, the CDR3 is TGTGCCAGCAGTTTATCTTCCGTTTGGACCTCTTACAGCGACGAGCAGTACTTC.

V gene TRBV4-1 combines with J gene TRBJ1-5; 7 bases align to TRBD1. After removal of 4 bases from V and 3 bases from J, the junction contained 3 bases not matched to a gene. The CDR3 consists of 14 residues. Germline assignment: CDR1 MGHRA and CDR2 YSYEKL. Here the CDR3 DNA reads TGCGCCAGCAGCCGGGGACAGTTCAATCAGCCCCAGCATTTT. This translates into CASSRGQFNQPQHF.

The CDR3 nucleotides are TGCAGCGTTTCTACAGGGGCAGGCTACGAGCAGTACTTC. Its translation: CSVSTGAGYEQYF. This chain connects TRBV29-1 to TRBJ2-7, with 7 bases matching TRBD1. In germline, CDR1 is SQVTM, CDR2 ANQGSEA. V was pared by 5 bases and J by 3 bases, with 7 bases of the junction left unmatched. This CDR3 is 13 amino acids long.

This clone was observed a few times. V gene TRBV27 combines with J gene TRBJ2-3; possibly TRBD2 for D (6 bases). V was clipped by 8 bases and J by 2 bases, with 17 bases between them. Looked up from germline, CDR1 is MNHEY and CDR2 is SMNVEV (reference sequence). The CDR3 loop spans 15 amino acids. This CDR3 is CASLAGPLITDTQYF. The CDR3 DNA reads TGTGCCAGCCTCGCGGGACCACTCATCACAGATACGCAGTATTTT.

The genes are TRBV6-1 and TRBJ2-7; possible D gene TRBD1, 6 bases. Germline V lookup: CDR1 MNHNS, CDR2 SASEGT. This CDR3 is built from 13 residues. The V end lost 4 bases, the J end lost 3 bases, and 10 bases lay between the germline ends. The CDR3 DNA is TGTGCCAGCAGTGCCCAGGGGATCTACGAGCAGTACTTC. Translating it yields CASSAQGIYEQYF.

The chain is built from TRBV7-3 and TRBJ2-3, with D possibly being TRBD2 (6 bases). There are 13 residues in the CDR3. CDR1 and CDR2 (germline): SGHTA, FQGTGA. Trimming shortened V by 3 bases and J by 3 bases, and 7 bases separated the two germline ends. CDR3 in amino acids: CASSLEGTDTQYF. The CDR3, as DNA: TGTGCCAGCAGCTTGGAGGGGACAGATACGCAGTATTTT. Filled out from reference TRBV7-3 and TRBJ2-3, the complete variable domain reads GAGVSQTPSNKVTEKGKYVELRCDPISGHTALYWYRQSLGQGPEFLIYFQGTGAADDSGLPNDRFFAVRPEGSVSTLKIQRTERGDSAVYLCASSLEGTDTQYFGPGTRLTVL.

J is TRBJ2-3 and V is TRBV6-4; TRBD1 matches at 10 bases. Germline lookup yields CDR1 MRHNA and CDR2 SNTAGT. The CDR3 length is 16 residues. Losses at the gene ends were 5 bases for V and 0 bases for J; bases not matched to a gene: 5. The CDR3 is CASSPGQGGSTDTQYF. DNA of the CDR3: TGTGCCAGCAGTCCTGGACAGGGGGGTAGCACAGATACGCAGTATTTT.

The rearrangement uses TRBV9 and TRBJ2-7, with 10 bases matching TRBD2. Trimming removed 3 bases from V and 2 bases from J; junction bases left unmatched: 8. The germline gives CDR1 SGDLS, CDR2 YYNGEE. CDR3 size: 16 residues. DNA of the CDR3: TGTGCCAGCAGCGCCACCTTTGGACTAGCGGCCTACGAGCAGTACTTC. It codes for CASSATFGLAAYEQYF. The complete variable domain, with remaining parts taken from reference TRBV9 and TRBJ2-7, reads DSGVTQTPKHLITATGQRVTLRCSPRSGDLSVYWYQQSLDQGLQFLIQYYNGEERAKGNILERFSAQQFPDLHSELNLSSLELGDSALYFCASSATFGLAAYEQYFGPGTRLTVT.

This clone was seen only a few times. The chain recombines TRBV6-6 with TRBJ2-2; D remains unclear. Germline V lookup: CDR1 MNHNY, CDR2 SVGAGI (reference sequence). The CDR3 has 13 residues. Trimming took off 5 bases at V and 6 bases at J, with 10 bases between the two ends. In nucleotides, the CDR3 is TGTGCCAGCAGTGGCGAGGCGGCCGGGGAGCTGTTTTTT. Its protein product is CASSGEAAGELFF.

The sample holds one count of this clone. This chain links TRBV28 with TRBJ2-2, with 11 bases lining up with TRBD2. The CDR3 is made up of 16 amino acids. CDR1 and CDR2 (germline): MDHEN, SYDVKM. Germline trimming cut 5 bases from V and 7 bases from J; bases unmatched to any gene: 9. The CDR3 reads CASSPLSGRAGGELFF. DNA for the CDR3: TGTGCCAGCAGTCCCCTTAGCGGGAGGGCTGGCGGGGAGCTGTTTTTT.

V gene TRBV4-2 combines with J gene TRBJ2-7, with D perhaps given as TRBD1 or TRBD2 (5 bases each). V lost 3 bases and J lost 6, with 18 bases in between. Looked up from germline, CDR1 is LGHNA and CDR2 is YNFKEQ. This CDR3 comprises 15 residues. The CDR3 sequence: CASSHQEGINFEQYF. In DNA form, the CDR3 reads TGTGCCAGCAGCCACCAAGAGGGGATAAATTTCGAGCAGTACTTC.

CDR3 in DNA: TGTGCCAGCAGTGTGGGTGCGTTTTTACGAGATGAGCAGTTCTTC. The encoded protein is CASSVGAFLRDEQFF. V and J are TRBV6-1 and TRBJ2-1, with D unclear. CDR3 size: 15 residues. Between the trimmed V and J ends, which lost 4 bases and 8 bases, there was a span of 18 bases. The germline V gene encodes CDR1 MNHNS and CDR2 SASEGT.

The CDR3 is CASSRTSSGYNEQFF. The DNA of the CDR3 is TGTGCCAGCAGCCGCACCTCTAGCGGGTACAATGAGCAGTTCTTC. This chain links TRBV7-9 with TRBJ2-1, with 8 nucleotides matching TRBD2. This CDR3 has 15 residues. CDR1 is SEHNR and CDR2 is FQNEAQ in the germline V gene (reference sequence). V lost 5 bases, J lost 4 bases, and 7 bases stayed unmatched.

CDR3 residues: CASSLGLDIYGYTF. CDR3 sequence (DNA): TGTGCCAGCAGCTTGGGTTTGGACATCTATGGCTACACCTTC. The V and J genes are TRBV5-7 and TRBJ1-2, with D possibly TRBD1 on 5 matching bases. TRBV5-7 is known as an ORF, though its function is uncertain. There are 14 residues in the CDR3. With 0 bases removed from V and 4 bases from J, the gap between germline ends came to 10 bases.

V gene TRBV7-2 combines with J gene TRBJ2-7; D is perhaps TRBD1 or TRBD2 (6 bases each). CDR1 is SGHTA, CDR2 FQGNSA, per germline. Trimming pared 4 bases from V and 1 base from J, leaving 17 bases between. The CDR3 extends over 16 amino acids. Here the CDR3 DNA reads TGTGCCAGCAGCTCAAGGAGGGTCAGGGGTTCCTACGAGCAGTACTTC. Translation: CASSSRRVRGSYEQYF.

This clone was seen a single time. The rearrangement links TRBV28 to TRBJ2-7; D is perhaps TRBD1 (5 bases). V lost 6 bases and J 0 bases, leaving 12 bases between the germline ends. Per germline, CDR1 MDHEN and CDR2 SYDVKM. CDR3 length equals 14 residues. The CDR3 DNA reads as TGTGCCAGCAGGCTGACAGATAGCTCCTACGAGCAGTACTTC. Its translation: CASRLTDSSYEQYF.

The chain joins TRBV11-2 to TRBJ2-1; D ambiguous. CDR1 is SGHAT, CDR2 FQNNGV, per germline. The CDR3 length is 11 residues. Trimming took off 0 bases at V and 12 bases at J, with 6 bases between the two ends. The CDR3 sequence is CASSLDGRQFF. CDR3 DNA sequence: TGTGCCAGCAGCTTAGATGGACGGCAGTTCTTC.

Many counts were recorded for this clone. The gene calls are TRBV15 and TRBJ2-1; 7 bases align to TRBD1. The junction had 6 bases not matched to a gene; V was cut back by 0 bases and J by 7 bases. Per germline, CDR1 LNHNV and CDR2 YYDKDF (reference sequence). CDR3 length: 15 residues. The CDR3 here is CATSRDRQGGNEQFF. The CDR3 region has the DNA TGTGCCACCAGCAGAGACCGACAGGGCGGAAATGAGCAGTTCTTC.

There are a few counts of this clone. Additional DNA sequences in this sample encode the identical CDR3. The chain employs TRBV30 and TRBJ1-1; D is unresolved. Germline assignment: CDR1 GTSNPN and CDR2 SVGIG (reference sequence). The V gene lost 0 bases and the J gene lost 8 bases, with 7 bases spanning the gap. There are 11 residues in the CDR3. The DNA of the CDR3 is TGTGCCTGGAGTGTACTACAGGAAGCTTTCTTT. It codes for CAWSVLQEAFF. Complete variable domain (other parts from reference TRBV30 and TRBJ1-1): SQTIHQWPATLVQPVGSPLSLECTVEGTSNPNLYWYRQAAGRGLQLLFYSVGIGQISSEVPQNLSASRPQDRQFILSSKKLLLSDSGFYLCAWSVLQEAFFGQGTRLTVV.

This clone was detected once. CDR3 DNA sequence: TGTGCCAGCAGCTTAGAACTAGCGGCGAACACCGGGGAGCTGTTTTTT. Translated: CASSLELAANTGELFF. The rearrangement uses TRBV11-2 and TRBJ2-2, with 8 bases that match TRBD2. V shed 0 bases and J 0 bases; nucleotides not matched to a gene: 0. CDR1 is SGHAT and CDR2 is FQNNGV in the germline V gene. This CDR3 region has 16 residues.